One sample yielded the 21 T cell receptor beta chains listed below, sequenced in a study of CD8+ T cells in alopecia areata. Reverse transcribed after extraction, RNA yielded cDNA as the sequencing template. TCRdb keeps only in-frame clones here, not all; method: immunoSEQ multiplex PCR. The table lists around 100,000 clones, with no singletons. The sequenced material came from lesional skin. The receptors were gathered from a C3H/HeJ mouse with alopecia areata. MHC haplotype of the mouse line: H2-k.

With regard to this clone: Gene names are mouse gene names. The sequenced fragment ends 4 residues before the CDR3 boundary, so the rest is inferred from the germline J gene. Additional DNA sequences in this sample encode the identical CDR3. The chain combines TRBV13-2 with TRBJ1-4; D possibly corresponds to TRBD1 (6 bases). V lost 0 bases, J lost 5 bases, and 8 bases lay in between. Germline V gene data show CDR1 as NNHNN and CDR2 as SYGAGS (reference sequence). The CDR3 length is 14 residues. CDR3 residues: CASGDARGNERLFF. The DNA read from the CDR3 is TGTGCCAGCGGTGATGCGAGGGGGAACGAA.

This clone showed up many times. Genes and germline come from the mouse. With the read ending 4 residues before the CDR3 end, the germline J gene is used to fill in that end. The chain carries TRBV13-3 and TRBJ1-2, with 7 bases that match TRBD1. CDR1 NNHDY and CDR2 SYVADS come from the germline V gene. This CDR3 contains 14 residues. The J segment lost 0 bases and the V segment lost 5 bases, leaving 4 bases of the junction unmatched. The CDR3 loop reads CASSGQVANSDYTF. The covered CDR3 bases are TGTGCCAGCAGCGGACAGGTTGCAAACTCC.

This clone was counted at least ten times. Any gene name here is a mouse gene name. Read coverage stops 4 residues before the CDR3 terminus; the germline J gene supplies the remainder. The V gene is TRBV13-3, the J gene TRBJ1-2, with a possible D match to TRBD1 (5 bases). Trimming took off 0 bases at V and 1 base at J, with 10 bases between the two ends. The germline V gene has CDR1 NNHDY and CDR2 SYVADS. This CDR3 spans 15 amino acids. The CDR3 region is CASSDVGGVNSDYTF. The sequenced CDR3 bases are TGTGCCAGCAGTGATGTTGGAGGGGTAAACTCC.

In its sample, this clone was seen a few times. Genes here carry mouse names. From the germline J gene comes the end of the CDR3, since the read stops 4 residues before it. The genes are TRBV13-3 and TRBJ2-5; 13 nucleotides line up with TRBD2. The CDR3 has 19 amino acids. The ends lost 1 base at V and 0 bases at J; junction bases unmatched: 8. Germline CDR1 and CDR2: NNHDY and SYVADS. The covered CDR3 bases are TGTGCCAGCAGTGATAGTGGGACTGGGGGGGTAACTAACCAAGAC. This translates into CASSDSGTGGVTNQD. The complete CDR3 protein is CASSDSGTGGVTNQDTQYF.

Points on this clone: At residue 13, the TCRdb amino acid sequence and the translated nucleotide sequence differ, so the protein here is the DNA translation. The gene names here belong to mouse. The read finishes 3 residues shy of the CDR3 end, and the germline J gene is used to complete it. V usage is TRBV13-3 and J usage is TRBJ1-6; D call uncertain. TRBJ1-6 is sorted into the ORF group, with uncertain function. The germline CDR1 and CDR2 sequences are NNHDY and SYVADS. V was clipped by 3 bases and J by 0 bases, with 10 bases between them. The CDR3 sequence is 16 residues long. CDR3 region: CASSVRHNSYNSPLYF. The CDR3 bases that were read are TGTGCCAGCAGTGTCAGACATAATTCCTATAATTCGCCC.

This clone has more than one count but fewer than ten. Germline and genes here are mouse. The CDR3 extends 4 residues past the end of the read, so its final part is completed from the germline J gene. The gene calls are TRBV13-1 and TRBJ1-1; D is possibly TRBD1 (6 bases). The V gene lost 3 bases and the J gene lost 3 bases, with 12 bases spanning the gap. The length of the CDR3 is 14 residues. Germline V gene lookup returns CDR1 NSHNY and CDR2 SYGAGN. The CDR3 sequence: CASSVTGGDTEVFF. Partial CDR3 DNA: TGTGCCAGCAGTGTGACAGGCGGAGACACA.

The table lists this clone with a few counts. Gene names denote mouse genes. The read ends 4 residues shy of where the CDR3 ends; the end is completed using the germline J gene. The chain uses TRBV17 and TRBJ1-1; D unclear. The ends were cut back, 2 bases at V and 0 bases at J, with 7 bases in the middle. The CDR3 loop spans 14 amino acids. Germline-derived CDR1 and CDR2 are MNHDT and YYDKIL. The CDR3 DNA, read in part, is TGTGCTAGCAGTAGACTCCGTGCAAACACA. Protein: CASSRLRANT. The whole CDR3 region reads CASSRLRANTEVFF.

Note on this clone: The gene symbols are mouse symbols. Coverage ceases 4 residues before the CDR3 finishes, and the germline J gene fills in the end. The J gene is TRBJ1-1, the V gene TRBV31; D ambiguous. The CDR3 totals 12 residues. Germline CDR1 GKSSPN, CDR2 SITVG. Trimming removed 2 bases from V and 2 bases from J, with 6 bases in between. This CDR3 is CAWSRHNTEVFF. The sequenced CDR3 bases are TGTGCCTGGAGTAGACACAACACA.

On this clone itself: Each gene name is a mouse one. Coverage ceases 4 residues before the CDR3 finishes, and the germline J gene fills in the end. The gene calls are TRBV1 and TRBJ2-1, with a tentative D call TRBD2 (5 bases). The CDR3 has 15 amino acids. Trimming pared 2 bases from V and 1 base from J, leaving 9 bases between. CDR1 is NSQYPW, CDR2 LRSPGD, per germline (reference sequence). Here the CDR3 reads CTCSAPWVNYAEQFF. The part of the CDR3 DNA that was read is TGCACCTGCAGTGCACCCTGGGTCAACTATGCT.

This clone was counted between two and nine times. Genes and germline are mouse. The read ends 4 residues early relative to the CDR3; the germline J gene fills the gap. The chain links TRBV13-3 to TRBJ1-1; the D gene is possibly TRBD1 (5 bases). V was clipped by 3 bases and J by 0 bases, with 12 bases between them. The germline CDR1 and CDR2 sequences are NNHDY and SYVADS. This CDR3 has 15 residues. The CDR3 spells CASSVGLSANTEVFF. The sequenced CDR3 bases are TGTGCCAGCAGTGTGGGACTCTCTGCAAACACA.

This clone was counted only a few times. Here the gene names and germline are mouse. CDR3 DNA, as far as it was read: TGCACCTGCAGTGCACGCCAGGGTCCAAACTCC. This codes for CTCSARQGPNS. In full, the CDR3 is CTCSARQGPNSDYTF. The chain recombines TRBV1 with TRBJ1-2; D is possibly TRBD1 (5 bases). The CDR3 is cut off 4 residues early in the read; its end comes from the germline J gene. V gave up 2 bases and J gave up 0 bases, with 10 bases separating them. The length of the CDR3 is 15 residues. Germline CDR1 is NSQYPW and CDR2 is LRSPGD (reference sequence).

Turning to this clone: Gene names follow the mouse nomenclature. The sequenced part of the CDR3 DNA is TGTGCCAGCAGTCTTACAGGGGGCAGCACCGGG. Its protein product is CASSLTGGSTG. In full, the CDR3 is CASSLTGGSTGQLYF. V and J are TRBV19 and TRBJ2-2; 9 bases agree with TRBD1. With the read ending 4 residues before the CDR3 end, the germline J gene is used to fill in that end. V dropped 4 bases and J dropped 4; count of bases not matched to a gene: 5. In germline, CDR1 is FNHDT, CDR2 SITEND (reference sequence). The CDR3 spans 15 residues.

This clone occurred a few times. Gene names are mouse gene names. The read finishes 4 residues shy of the CDR3 end, and the germline J gene is used to complete it. Additional DNA sequences in this sample encode the identical CDR3. V and J are TRBV1 and TRBJ2-3; perhaps TRBD2 as D (6 bases). Germline CDR1 and CDR2: NSQYPW and LRSPGD (reference sequence). V was pared by 0 bases and J by 0 bases, with 10 bases between. This CDR3 has 16 amino acids. This chain's CDR3 is CTCSAETGPSAETLYF. The DNA read from the CDR3 is TGCACCTGCAGTGCAGAGACTGGCCCTAGTGCAGAA. Full variable domain (outside the CDR3, taken from reference TRBV1 and TRBJ2-3): VTLLEQNPRWRLVPRGQAVNLRCILKNSQYPWMSWYQQDLQKQLQWLFTLRSPGDKEVKSLPGADYLATRVTDTELRLQVANMSQGRTLYCTCSAETGPSAETLYFGSGTRLTVL.

This clone was picked up a small number of times. Gene names denote mouse genes. Read coverage stops 4 residues before the CDR3 terminus; the germline J gene supplies the remainder. V is TRBV3 and J is TRBJ2-5; TRBD1 matches 11 bases. CDR1 and CDR2 (germline): SNHLY, FYNGKV (reference sequence). V lost 1 base, J lost 0 bases, and 3 bases stayed unmatched. CDR3 length: 17 amino acids. Partial CDR3 DNA: TGTGCCAGCAGCTTAGAAGGGACAGGGGGTAACCAAGAC. It is translated as CASSLEGTGGNQD. The full-length CDR3 reads as CASSLEGTGGNQDTQYF.

There are many counts of this clone. Gene names refer to mouse genes. From the germline J gene comes the end of the CDR3, since the read stops 4 residues before it. The chain recombines TRBV1 with TRBJ2-1, with 10 bases fitting TRBD2. CDR1 and CDR2 (germline): NSQYPW, LRSPGD (reference sequence). The CDR3 runs to 16 residues. The J segment lost 3 bases and the V segment lost 0 bases, leaving 2 bases of the junction unmatched. This CDR3 reads CTCSADHWGGYAEQFF. Partial CDR3 DNA: TGCACCTGCAGTGCAGATCACTGGGGGGGCTATGCT.

Regarding this clone: Any gene name here is a mouse gene name. The read comes to an end 4 residues before the CDR3 does, leaving the germline J gene to fill in the end. V usage is TRBV1 and J usage is TRBJ1-1; TRBD1 agrees at 7 bases. Germline CDR1 and CDR2: NSQYPW and LRSPGD (reference sequence). The CDR3 is 14 residues long. The CDR3 DNA, read in part, is TGCACCTGCAGTGCAGACCACACAGGGGAA. Translation gives CTCSADHTGE. The whole CDR3 region reads CTCSADHTGEEVFF.

Turning to this clone: Gene names denote mouse genes. The CDR3 is cut off 4 residues early in the read; its end comes from the germline J gene. This chain joins TRBV13-3 and TRBJ2-2; D is uncertain. CDR1 is NNHDY, CDR2 SYVADS, per germline. Trimming pared 0 bases from V and 4 bases from J, leaving 7 bases between. This CDR3 is 14 amino acids long. The CDR3 is CASSDAAFTGQLYF. The CDR3 DNA, read in part, is TGTGCCAGCAGTGATGCAGCATTCACCGGG.

This clone has just a few counts. The gene names here belong to mouse. The read is 4 residues too short to cover the CDR3 end, so that end is filled in from the germline J gene. This chain links TRBV13-3 with TRBJ1-2, with 7 bases that match TRBD1. The CDR3 contains 13 residues. CDR1 is NNHDY, CDR2 SYVADS, per germline. CDR3 in amino acids: CASRTTGRSDYTF. The covered CDR3 bases are TGTGCCAGCAGAACGACAGGGCGGTCC.

This clone was observed a few times. Mouse names are used for the genes. The CDR3 is cut off 4 residues early in the read; its end comes from the germline J gene. This chain connects TRBV17 to TRBJ2-5; 8 bases match TRBD1. The CDR3 contains 13 residues. CDR1 and CDR2 (germline): MNHDT, YYDKIL. CDR3 DNA, as far as it was read: TGTGCTAGCAGTTACAGGGGGGAAGAC. Protein product: CASSYRGED. From start to end, the CDR3 is CASSYRGEDTQYF.

About this clone itself: Here the gene names and germline are mouse. The CDR3 goes on 4 residues after the read ends, and that part is filled in from the germline J gene. The chain joins TRBV19 to TRBJ1-2, with 7 nucleotides matching TRBD1. Unmatched junction bases numbered 5, after V lost 3 bases and J lost 0 bases. The CDR3 sequence is 15 residues long. The V gene's germline CDR1 is FNHDT and CDR2 SITEND (reference sequence). CDR3 loop: CASSSPGQPNSDYTF. The CDR3 DNA, read in part, is TGTGCCAGCAGTAGTCCGGGACAGCCAAACTCC.

As to this clone: The germline and genes are mouse ones. The sequenced fragment ends 4 residues before the CDR3 boundary, so the rest is inferred from the germline J gene. The chain links TRBV1 to TRBJ2-7, with 7 bases lining up with TRBD2. The CDR3 is 14 residues long. Germline V lookup: CDR1 NSQYPW, CDR2 LRSPGD (reference sequence). The covered CDR3 bases are TGCACCTGCAGTGCAGGACTGGGTCCGTAT. Protein: CTCSAGLGPY. The full CDR3 protein reads CTCSAGLGPYEQYF.